The 15 T cell receptor beta chains below were found in one sample sequenced in a study of T cells in Graves' hyperthyroidism and ophthalmopathy. Amplification of TCR beta CDR3 regions used RNA as the template. HTBI primers were used for first-round RT-PCR of the TCR CDR3. TCRdb redid the calling of the multiplex PCR reads with MiXCR, one entry per CDR3 protein. Of 350,000 or so distinct CDR3 sequences in the sample, around a sixth were seen once. Material: blood. These receptors were taken from a woman between 45 and 65 years old with Graves' hyperthyroidism.

The chain couples TRBV25-1 to TRBJ1-2, with D maybe TRBD1 (6 bases). The CDR3 extends over 13 amino acids. Germline V gene data show CDR1 as MGHDK and CDR2 as SYGVNS. Trimming left V 4 bases short and J 3 bases short, with 9 bases between. CDR3 loop: CASSATGDYGYTF. CDR3 in DNA: TGTGCCAGCAGTGCGACAGGCGACTATGGCTACACCTTC.

The chain uses TRBV25-1 and TRBJ1-6; D unresolved. The CDR3 spans 17 residues. V gave up 4 bases and J gave up 6 bases, with 19 bases separating them. Germline V lookup: CDR1 MGHDK, CDR2 SYGVNS. Here the CDR3 DNA reads TGTGCCAGCAGTGTCGGCTTCTGGAGTGACGGTAATTCACCCCTCCACTTT. Protein sequence: CASSVGFWSDGNSPLHF.

The chain is built from TRBV5-4 and TRBJ2-2; 13 positions agree with TRBD2. The CDR3 length is 19 residues. V shed 0 bases and J 7 bases; nucleotides not matched to a gene: 12. Germline CDR1 is SGHNT and CDR2 is YYREEE (reference sequence). The CDR3 DNA reads TGTGCCAGCAGCTTGGGCCCCCTCACTAGCGGGGGGGCCTTCGGGGAGCTGTTTTTT. Translated, it gives CASSLGPLTSGGAFGELFF.

The sample holds many counts of this clonotype. V is TRBV2 and J is TRBJ1-5; D possibly corresponds to TRBD1 (6 bases). The CDR3 is 15 residues long. Trimming pared 2 bases from V and 2 bases from J, leaving 10 bases between. From germline, CDR1 is SNHLY and CDR2 FYNNEI. The CDR3: CASSESGGGNQPQHF. The CDR3 nucleotides read TGTGCCAGCAGTGAATCCGGGGGCGGCAATCAGCCCCAGCATTTT. The complete variable domain, with remaining parts taken from reference TRBV2 and TRBJ1-5, reads EPEVTQTPSHQVTQMGQEVILRCVPISNHLYFYWYRQILGQKVEFLVSFYNNEISEKSEIFDDQFSVERPDGSNFTLKIRSTKLEDSAMYFCASSESGGGNQPQHFGDGTRLSIL.

The chain uses TRBV2 and TRBJ2-5; TRBD2 might be the D (6 bases). The ends were cut back, 5 bases at V and 0 bases at J, with 7 bases in the middle. The germline CDR1 and CDR2 sequences are SNHLY and FYNNEI. The CDR3 is made up of 13 amino acids. The CDR3 here is CASSRDYQETQYF. Here the CDR3 DNA reads TGTGCCAGCAGTAGGGACTACCAAGAGACCCAGTACTTC. Full variable domain (missing parts from reference TRBV2 and TRBJ2-5): EPEVTQTPSHQVTQMGQEVILRCVPISNHLYFYWYRQILGQKVEFLVSFYNNEISEKSEIFDDQFSVERPDGSNFTLKIRSTKLEDSAMYFCASSRDYQETQYFGPGTRLLVL.

The chain employs TRBV29-1 and TRBJ2-2; D ambiguous. Trimming left V 5 bases short and J 0 bases short, with 7 bases between. This CDR3 comprises 13 residues. CDR1 is SQVTM and CDR2 is ANQGSEA in the germline V gene. The CDR3 coding sequence is TGCAGCGTTCGTACCGCGAACACCGGGGAGCTGTTTTTT. This gives the protein CSVRTANTGELFF.

CDR3 amino acids: CASMWQGTEAFF. The CDR3 bases are TGTGCCAGCATGTGGCAGGGCACTGAAGCTTTCTTT. The rearrangement uses TRBV6-1 and TRBJ1-1, with D possibly matching TRBD1 (5 bases). The germline gives CDR1 MNHNS, CDR2 SASEGT. This CDR3 has 12 residues. V lost 7 bases and J 4 bases, leaving 10 bases between the germline ends.

This clonotype was picked up many times. The chain is built from TRBV11-2 and TRBJ2-3, with no clear D. The germline V gene encodes CDR1 SGHAT and CDR2 FQNNGV. V lost 0 bases, J lost 4 bases, and 5 bases lay in between. The CDR3 has 13 amino acids. CDR3 in amino acids: CASSLEAPDTQYF. DNA of the CDR3: TGTGCCAGCAGCTTAGAAGCCCCAGATACGCAGTATTTT.

A few counts support this clonotype. This chain joins TRBV9 and TRBJ1-3; no firm D call. V was clipped by 0 bases and J by 2 bases, with 3 bases between them. The length of the CDR3 is 13 residues. CDR1 is SGDLS and CDR2 is YYNGEE in the germline V gene. In DNA form, the CDR3 reads TGTGCCAGCAGCGTAGACGCTGGAAACACCATATATTTT. This codes for CASSVDAGNTIYF.

This clonotype was seen many times. The chain employs TRBV30 and TRBJ2-2, with D possibly called TRBD1 or TRBD2 (6 bases each). CDR3 length: 15 residues. Deletions cut 8 bases from V and 1 base from J, with 17 bases between. Germline loops: CDR1 GTSNPN, CDR2 SVGIG (reference sequence). The CDR3 DNA sequence: TGTGCCGGGGATTTAGGGGGGAAGAACACCGGGGAGCTGTTTTTT. It encodes CAGDLGGKNTGELFF.

This chain connects TRBV20-1 to TRBJ2-2; D might be TRBD1 (5 bases). Near its end, the DNA agrees better with TRBJ1-1, so the J call may be wrong. CDR3 length: 14 residues. Germline V gene lookup returns CDR1 DFQATT and CDR2 SNEGSKA (reference sequence). CDR3 DNA: TGCAGTGCTAGAGATTGGGGACCAGGTAGGGGAGCTTTCTTT. Protein product: CSARDWGPGRGAFF.

The rearrangement joins TRBV7-9 to TRBJ2-3, with TRBD2 identical over 10 bases. With 9 bases clipped from V and 2 bases from J, the junction kept 8 bases outside the gene matches. Germline-derived CDR1 and CDR2 are SEHNR and FQNEAQ (reference sequence). This CDR3 has 15 amino acids. CDR3 loop: CARKPLAGDTDTQYF. CDR3 DNA: TGTGCCAGAAAGCCCCTAGCGGGGGACACAGATACGCAGTATTTT.

The chain uses TRBV3-1 and TRBJ2-1, with a possible D match to TRBD1 (6 bases). Trimming cost V 4 bases and J 8 bases, with 9 bases left between them. The CDR3 covers 12 residues. Germline-derived CDR1 and CDR2 are LGHDT and YNNKEL (reference sequence). The CDR3 protein is CASSRSGDEQFF. The CDR3 coding sequence is TGTGCCAGCAGCCGATCAGGGGATGAGCAGTTCTTC.

This clonotype was detected only a few times. This sequence joins TRBV18 and TRBJ1-2, with D perhaps matching TRBD1 (5 bases). CDR3 length: 11 amino acids. With 5 bases removed from V and 7 bases from J, the gap between germline ends came to 8 bases. Per germline, CDR1 KGHSH and CDR2 LQKENI. This CDR3 reads CASSWDGGYTF. CDR3 coding DNA: TGTGCCAGCTCATGGGACGGTGGCTACACCTTC.

There are many counts of this clonotype. The chain recombines TRBV27 with TRBJ1-2, with D tentatively TRBD1 (5 bases). V was cut by 5 bases and J by 1 base, with 11 bases left in between. The CDR3 extends over 14 amino acids. Germline assignment: CDR1 MNHEY and CDR2 SMNVEV (reference sequence). The CDR3 here is CASSQRGSNYGYTF. As DNA, the CDR3 is TGTGCCAGCAGTCAGCGGGGCAGTAACTATGGCTACACCTTC.